The present TCR beta chain was sequenced within a study of blood T cell repertoires in COVID-19. Turning to the study itself: Sites across the United States, Italy and Spain contributed samples from acute and convalescent COVID-19. PBMCs, B-cell-depleted T cells, or T cells were the source of the cDNA or gDNA that made up the material.

Original analysis: Amplification of reference gene primers was used by the study to estimate nucleated cell counts. The method was immunoSEQ multiplex PCR; TCRdb's version includes in-frame clones alone and lacks a portion of them. V, J and clone size are taken as reported in that table, and D and trimming were inferred from the DNA itself. The sample consists of fewer than 250,000 clones, 80% to 90% of them appearing once. J was trimmed by 7 bases and V by 4 bases; bases with no gene match: 9. Germline assignment: CDR1 MDHEN and CDR2 SYDVKM. CDR3 length: 15 amino acids. This chain joins TRBV28 and TRBJ1-5; TRBD1 aligns across 8 bases. Sequencing was done on a sample of peripheral blood. The receptor's source is a woman aged 45 to 65 with acute or convalescent COVID-19. CDR3 bases: TGTGCCAGCAGTTCCTGGACAGGGCGCGGGCAGCCCCAGCATTTT. Translated, it gives CASSSWTGRGQPQHF.